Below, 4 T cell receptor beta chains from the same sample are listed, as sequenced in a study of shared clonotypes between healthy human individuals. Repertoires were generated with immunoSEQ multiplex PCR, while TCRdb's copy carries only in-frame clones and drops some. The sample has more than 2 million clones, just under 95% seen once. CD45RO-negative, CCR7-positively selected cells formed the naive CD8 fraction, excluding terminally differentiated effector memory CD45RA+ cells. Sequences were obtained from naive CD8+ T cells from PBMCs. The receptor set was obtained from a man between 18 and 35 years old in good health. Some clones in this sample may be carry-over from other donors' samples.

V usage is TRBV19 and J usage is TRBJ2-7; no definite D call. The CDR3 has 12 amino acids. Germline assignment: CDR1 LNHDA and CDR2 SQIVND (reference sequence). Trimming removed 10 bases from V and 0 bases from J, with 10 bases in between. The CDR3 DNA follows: TGTGCCACCGCCACGAGCTCCTACGAGCAGTACTTC. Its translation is CATATSSYEQYF.

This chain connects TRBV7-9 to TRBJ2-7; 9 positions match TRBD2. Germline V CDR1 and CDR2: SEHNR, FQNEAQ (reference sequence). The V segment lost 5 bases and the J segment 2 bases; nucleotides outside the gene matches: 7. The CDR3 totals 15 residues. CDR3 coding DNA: TGTGCCAGCAGCGGTACTAGCGGGCTTACCTACGAGCAGTACTTC. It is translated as CASSGTSGLTYEQYF.

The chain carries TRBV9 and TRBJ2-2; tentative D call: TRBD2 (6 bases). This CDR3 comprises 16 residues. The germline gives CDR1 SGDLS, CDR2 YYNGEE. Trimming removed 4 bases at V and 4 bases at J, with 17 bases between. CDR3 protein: CASSLSGGSTTGELFF. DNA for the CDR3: TGTGCCAGCAGCTTATCTGGGGGGAGCACCACCGGGGAGCTGTTTTTT.

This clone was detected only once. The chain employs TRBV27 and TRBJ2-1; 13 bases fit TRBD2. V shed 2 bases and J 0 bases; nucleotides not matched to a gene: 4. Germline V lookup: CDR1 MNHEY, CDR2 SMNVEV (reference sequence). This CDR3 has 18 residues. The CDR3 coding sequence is TGTGCCAGCAGTTTAGGGGGACTAGCGGGAAGCTCCTACAATGAGCAGTTCTTC. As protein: CASSLGGLAGSSYNEQFF.